One TCR beta chain is described in this entry. Its antigen has not been determined. The sample holds no much larger clone one base away, and base qualities are not on file. Deletion took 0 bases off V and 10 bases off J, with a span of 12 bases between the germline ends. Its CDR3 holds 13 amino acids, cysteine through phenylalanine. The retained sequence is limited to the CDR3, 39 bases, with the frame set at the first base. CDR1 is given as SGHAT and CDR2 as FQNNGV, both from the germline V gene. Library generation was performed with the immunoSEQ multiplex PCR assay. For the multiplex PCR, a mixture combining 60 forward primers for TCR Vbeta segments and 13 reverse primers for TCR Jbeta segments was used. The CDR3 region of rearranged TCR beta genes was amplified from genomic DNA with a multiplex PCR assay. On the Illumina HiSeq System, the amplified TCR beta libraries were sequenced as 87-base-pair reads. Regarding the original processing steps: A later analysis tallied 75 million to 95 million unique TCR beta chains across the 666 repertoires, and some 12 million of those chains were shared by two or more donors. A nearest-neighbor algorithm error-corrected the raw reads and collapsed the reads into unique sequences, merging closely related sequences to remove PCR and sequencing errors. V, D and J gene segments were assigned by aligning CDR3 sequences to IMGT reference sequences. For a sequence to be retained, a match of at least six nucleotides to both a V gene segment and a J gene segment was required. Rearrangements were classified as productive when the CDR3 lacked stop codons and remained in frame with V and J, and all other rearrangements were classified as non-productive. CDR3 was defined according to IMGT convention as the region running from the second conserved V-encoded cysteine to the conserved J-encoded phenylalanine. In an earlier analysis of 500 to 650 of the donors, sequences lacking an unambiguous match to a single V gene segment were excluded. An earlier analysis of just under 600 of the donors called V segments functional above 56.7% productive rearrangements and segregating when the between-donor standard deviation exceeded 5%. A statistical classification framework was developed to diagnose cytomegalovirus status using the catalog of TCR beta chain sequences. In a later analysis, TCR nucleotide sequences were compared against IMGT/GENE-DB human TR gene sequences so that V and J genes could be assigned. The TCRdist pipeline was used in a later analysis to assign CDR3 sequences and most-parsimonious VDJ recombination scenarios. In a later analysis, every TCR beta chain was defined by the combination of its CDR3 amino acid sequence and its V-gene family, and reads without a unique V-gene family were dropped. As a way to deal with suspected cross-contamination and a sequencing artifact, a later analysis dropped under 600 nucleotide sequences that were highly shared and had low generation probability. In a later analysis, a clonal expansion index was calculated for each public chain from normalized within-repertoire ranks of inferred template counts. In a later analysis, generation probabilities were computed using a VDJ recombination model fitted to out-of-frame rearrangements, and the results were checked against IGoR. Hypergeometric tests were used in a later analysis to score TCR-TCR, TCR-HLA and TCR-CMV co-occurrence, with a repertoire-size bias correction applied to the TCR pairs. To estimate false discovery rates, a later analysis permuted the HLA or CMV assignments 20 times. In a later analysis, co-occurring TCRs were grouped with DBSCAN, and TCRdist sequence similarity was added when clustering was performed within HLA-allele-positive subsets. Co-occurrence clustering excluded repertoires with fewer than 30,000 or more than 120,000 public chains, plus five with anomalous nucleotide sharing. Entries here come from immuneACCESS through TCRdb and include only in-frame sequences with V and J called. Some clones fail to appear in such tables; in the studies checked, an unresolved V gene covers under half of the shortfall, and the cause of the remainder is unknown. The V and J calls and clone size come from that table; D and trimming were worked out from the DNA. The sample data list under 200,000 clones, and 60% to 80% of these were observed just once. The ten largest account for approximately 2.5% of the sample.

In total, approximately 690 healthy bone marrow donors made up the cohort. At the time of sampling, all cohort members were nominally healthy, though unrecorded immune exposures were likely present. The donor tested CMV seronegative, placing the donor among the 350 or so seronegative members of the cohort. A peripheral blood sample was collected from each donor, and TCR beta sequencing was performed on peripheral blood mononuclear cells. The Qiagen DNeasy Blood Extraction Kit was used to extract genomic DNA from the blood cell samples. The sample comes from a study of cytomegalovirus exposure and HLA in healthy donors (dated by TCRdb to about 2017). Regarding the research as a whole: An earlier analysis of approximately 600 of the donors reported 250 to 350 Gb of sequence data and roughly 100 million unique TCR beta sequences from 150 million to 200 million T cells. A later genetic analysis used genome-wide SNP genotypes for about 65% of the 666 donors, treating that subset as a discovery cohort. To decide whether each TCR beta V gene segment behaved as functional or pseudogenic, an earlier analysis of approximately 620 of the donors relied on high-throughput TCR beta sequencing. The study aimed to test whether cataloging public T cell receptors could reveal signatures of past pathogen exposure. A later analysis re-analyzed previously published TCR beta repertoires from 500 to 700 donors and added high-resolution HLA genotyping to study TCR occurrence patterns. Every discovery cohort repertoire had been produced on one sequencing platform. The number of donors typed differed by locus, with about 629-640 for A, B, C, DRB1 and DQB1, around 500 for DQA1, 600 to 610 for DPA1, and approximately 470 for DPB1. The study combined high-throughput TCR immunosequencing, statistical association of individual TCRs with disease status, and machine learning to predict cytomegalovirus infection status. The study used immunosequencing to profile the T cell repertoires of hundreds of subjects and linked those repertoires to cytomegalovirus serostatus. Of the roughly 390 genotyped donors, over 70% fell in the genetic ancestry cluster associated with self-reported Caucasian donors. Donor age, sex, ethnicity and CMV serostatus were collected together with the repertoire data. Along with the approximately 600-subject first cohort, a separate validation cohort of 120 different subjects was used. Roughly 5 DR-DQ haplotypes were treated as single units for association and clustering because of strong linkage in the cohort. Both class I and class II loci were covered by HLA typing, at four-digit resolution. Rather than using new phenotypic data, the later analysis identified candidate immune exposures from TCR beta sequences and from how often those sequences occurred across donors. About 310 gigabases of sequencing data and tens of millions of unique TCR sequences were included in an early release covering about 600 HLA-typed donors. Among some 410 genotyped donors of the cohort, an average of 235,054 unique TCR beta nucleotide sequences were sequenced per donor, around 20% of them non-productive. Study-level results and caveats: Cytomegalovirus status was reported to be diagnosed by the classifier with high specificity and sensitivity in both the original and validation cohorts. According to a later analysis, parvovirus B19, influenza, CMV and Epstein-Barr virus appeared linked to several top co-occurrence clusters. Correlated functional status among segregating V segments might be attributable to linkage disequilibrium, but an unknown experimental factor could not be ruled out. Specific HLA alleles were associated with around 18,000 TCR beta sequences at a false discovery rate of 0.05 in a later analysis. Presence/absence analyses assumed roughly uniform sequencing depth across donors, an assumption that may not hold. In vitro tests confirmed that a few of the cytomegalovirus-associated TCR beta chains recognize cytomegalovirus antigens. Because counts were too low, about 18 rarely observed V segments, including chromosome 9 orphons, were excluded from the earlier analysis of roughly 580 of the donors. In an earlier analysis of about 540 of the donors, most TCR beta V segments were observed in productive rearrangements about 87% or about 30% of the time, broadly matching IMGT annotations. CMV serostatus was the only immune exposure information available for the cohort. A later genetic analysis associated a missense DCLRE1C variant with V-gene and J-gene trimming of TCR beta chains, and an independent cohort replicated the association. Most TCR sequences were seen in very few donors, while some public TCRs were found in many individuals. The study listed approximately 160 TCR beta chains as associated with cytomegalovirus. HLA typing was unavailable for some donors at each locus, so association tests used only the typed subset. In a later analysis, HLA-associated TCR beta chains were found to be more clonally expanded and to have lower generation probabilities than equally common non-associated chains. A further reported finding was that TCR beta sequences accurately predicted the HLA-A and HLA-B alleles for most subjects in the first cohort. Some IMGT-functional V segments, including TRBV6-2 and TRBV6-3, could not be told apart with the 87-base-pair reads, so those segments were excluded. Strong co-occurrence of HLA alleles, especially DR and DQ, made assigning TCR associations to individual alleles difficult. Only TCR beta chains were sequenced in this cohort, and the absence of alpha or paired-chain data limited detectable features. According to the authors, the approach could potentially be generalized to other disease states and immunological phenotypes. A later analysis found that TCR association rates varied across HLA loci, with DRB1 alleles showing the most associated TCRs and HLA-C alleles the fewest. In a later genetic analysis, fewer N-insertions in productive TCRs were reported among donors in an Asian-associated ancestry cluster than the roughly 710-donor mean. A cluster of highly shared sequence variants was judged likely to represent a technical artifact of the sequencing pipeline. In a later analysis, most CMV-associated TCR beta chains were found to appear HLA-restricted, with HLA associations seemingly driven largely by CMV exposure.

The source material was PBMCs. The receptor chain draws on TRBV11-2 and TRBJ1-1; too little of a D gene remains to name it. This sequence originates from a man aged 55 to 70 in good health and CMV-seronegative. The DNA reads as follows: TGTGCCAGCAGCTTAGATCGTGGAGGGTTAGCTTTCTTT. This sequence encodes CASSLDRGGLAFF.